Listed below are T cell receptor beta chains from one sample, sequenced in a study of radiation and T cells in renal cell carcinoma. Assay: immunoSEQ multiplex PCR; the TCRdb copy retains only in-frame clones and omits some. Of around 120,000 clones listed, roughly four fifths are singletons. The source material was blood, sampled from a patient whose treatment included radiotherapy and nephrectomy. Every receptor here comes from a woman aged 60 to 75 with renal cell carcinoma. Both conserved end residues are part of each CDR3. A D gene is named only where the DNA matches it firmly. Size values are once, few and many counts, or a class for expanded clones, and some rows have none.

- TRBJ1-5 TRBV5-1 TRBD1 CASSPGGEQPQHF TGCGCCAGCAGTCCAGGGGGCGAGCAGCCCCAGCATTTT
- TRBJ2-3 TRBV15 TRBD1 CATSRVPLTGQGYPDTQYF TGTGCCACCAGCAGAGTCCCCCTAACCGGACAGGGGTATCCAGATACGCAGTATTTT
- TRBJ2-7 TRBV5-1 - CASSTNRDLSYEQYF TGCGCCAGCAGCACTAACCGGGACCTATCCTACGAGCAGTACTTC
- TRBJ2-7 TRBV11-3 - CASSLETGRAYEQYF TGTGCCAGCAGCTTAGAAACAGGTCGGGCGTACGAGCAGTACTTC
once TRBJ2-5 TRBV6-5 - CASSSLPRRQETQYF TGTGCCAGCAGCTCATTGCCCAGGCGTCAAGAGACCCAGTACTTC
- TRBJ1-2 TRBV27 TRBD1 CASSPGQGALSLGGYTF TGTGCCAGCAGCCCCGGACAGGGAGCCCTCTCTCTGGGGGGCTACACCTTC
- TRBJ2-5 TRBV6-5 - CASSRGGNGETQYF TGTGCCAGCAGTCGCGGAGGGAACGGCGAGACCCAGTACTTC
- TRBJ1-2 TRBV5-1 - CASSSSDGAGGYTF TGCGCCAGCAGCTCCTCTGACGGAGCTGGGGGCTACACCTTC
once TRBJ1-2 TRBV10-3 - CAISEAAGGYTF TGTGCCATCAGTGAGGCGGCTGGCGGCTACACCTTC
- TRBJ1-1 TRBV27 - CASSFLRGNTEAFF TGTGCCAGCAGTTTCCTAAGGGGGAACACTGAAGCTTTCTTT
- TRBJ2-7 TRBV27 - CASSSPLAGAAYGYEQYF TGTGCCAGCAGTTCTCCCCTCGCCGGAGCGGCTTACGGCTACGAGCAGTACTTC
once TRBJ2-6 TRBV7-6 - CASSLGGSEANVLTF TGTGCCAGCAGCTTAGGGGGGTCGGAGGCCAACGTCCTGACTTTC
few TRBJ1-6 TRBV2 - CASSPRDIGAPLHF TGTGCCAGCAGCCCCCGGGATATCGGGGCACCCCTCCACTTT
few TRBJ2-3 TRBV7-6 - CASSLGWGKADTQYF TGTGCCAGCAGCTTAGGATGGGGGAAGGCAGATACGCAGTATTTT
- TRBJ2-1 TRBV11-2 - CASSPRPYNEQFF TGTGCCAGCAGCCCCCGACCCTACAATGAGCAGTTCTTC
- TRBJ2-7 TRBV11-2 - CASTGDGSSYEQYF TGTGCCAGCACCGGGGACGGGAGCTCCTACGAGCAGTACTTC
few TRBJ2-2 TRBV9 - CASSLLRNTGELFF TGTGCCAGCAGCCTCCTGCGAAACACCGGGGAGCTGTTTTTT
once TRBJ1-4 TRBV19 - CASNPGTGEKLFF TGTGCCAGTAACCCCGGGACGGGGGAAAAACTGTTTTTT
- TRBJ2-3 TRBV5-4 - CASSVELVSTSTDTQYF TGTGCCAGCAGCGTGGAACTCGTATCAACTAGCACAGATACGCAGTATTTT
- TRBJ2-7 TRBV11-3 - CASSSHGGPYEQYF TGTGCCAGCAGCTCGCATGGGGGACCCTACGAGCAGTACTTC
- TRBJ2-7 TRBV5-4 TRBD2 CASSKSGGAYEQYF TGTGCCAGCTCTAAAAGCGGGGGGGCCTACGAGCAGTACTTC
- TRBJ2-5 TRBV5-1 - CASSKGQGGETQYF TGCGCCAGCAGCAAAGGGCAGGGTGGAGAGACCCAGTACTTC
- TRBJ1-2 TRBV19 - CASSIGSRPLGYTF TGTGCCAGTAGTATAGGGTCTCGACCCCTTGGCTACACCTTC
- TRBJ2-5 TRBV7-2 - CASRLSGSRPGETQYF TGTGCCAGCAGGTTGTCGGGCAGCCGCCCCGGGGAGACCCAGTACTTC
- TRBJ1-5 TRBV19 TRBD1 CASSEGTGTNQPQHF TGTGCCAGTAGTGAAGGGACAGGGACTAATCAGCCCCAGCATTTT
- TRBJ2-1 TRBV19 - CASSIGPPHQYNEQFF TGTGCCAGTAGTATAGGTCCCCCCCACCAATACAATGAGCAGTTCTTC
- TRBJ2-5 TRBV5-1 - CASSLDGFRETQYF TGCGCCAGCAGCTTGGACGGGTTTCGAGAGACCCAGTACTTC
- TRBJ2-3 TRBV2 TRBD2 CASRERELSDTQYF TGTGCCAGCAGAGAGCGGGAGCTGTCAGATACGCAGTATTTT
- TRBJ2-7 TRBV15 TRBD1 CATSRAGQGSSYEQYF TGTGCCACCAGCAGAGCGGGACAGGGGAGCTCCTACGAGCAGTACTTC
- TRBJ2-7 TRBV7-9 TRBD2 CASSQTSGSSDEQYF TGTGCCAGCAGCCAAACTAGCGGGAGTTCTGACGAGCAGTACTTC
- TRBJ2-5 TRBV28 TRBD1 CASSLYPPGTGGAETQYF TGTGCCAGCAGTTTATATCCCCCGGGGACAGGGGGCGCGGAGACCCAGTACTTC
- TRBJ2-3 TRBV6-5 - CASSTTVPTDTQYF TGTGCCAGCTCAACAACGGTACCCACAGATACGCAGTATTTT
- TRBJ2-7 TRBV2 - CASRSAYEQYF TGTGCCAGCCGGTCAGCCTACGAGCAGTACTTC
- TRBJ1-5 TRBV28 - CASKGRGAGPRDSNQPQHF TGTGCCAGCAAAGGTAGAGGCGCAGGGCCCCGTGATAGCAATCAGCCCCAGCATTTT
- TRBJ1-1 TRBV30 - CAWSVGGFTEAFF TGTGCCTGGAGTGTAGGGGGTTTCACTGAAGCTTTCTTT
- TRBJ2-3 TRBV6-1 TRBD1 CASSRDRGHADTQYF TGTGCCAGCAGTAGGGACAGGGGGCACGCAGATACGCAGTATTTT
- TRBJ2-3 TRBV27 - CASRSWEGGTDTQYF TGTGCCAGCAGAAGCTGGGAGGGGGGCACAGATACGCAGTATTTT
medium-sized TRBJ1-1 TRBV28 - CATGERGMAFF TGTGCCACCGGCGAGAGGGGAATGGCTTTCTTT
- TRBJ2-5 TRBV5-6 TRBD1 CASSLDRGFDETQYF TGTGCCAGCAGCTTGGACAGGGGCTTCGATGAGACCCAGTACTTC
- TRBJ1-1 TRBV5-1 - CASSLEADTEAFF TGCGCCAGCAGCTTGGAGGCGGACACTGAAGCTTTCTTT
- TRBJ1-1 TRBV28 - CASSSPGQTMNTEAFF TGTGCCAGCAGCTCGCCAGGACAGACCATGAACACTGAAGCTTTCTTT
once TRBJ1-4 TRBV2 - CASRDKGLGEKLFF TGTGCCAGCAGGGACAAGGGGCTCGGTGAAAAACTGTTTTTT
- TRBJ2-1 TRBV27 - CASSLSSNNEQFF TGTGCCAGCAGTTTATCTTCGAACAATGAGCAGTTCTTC
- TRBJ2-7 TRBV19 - CASGTGHEQYF TGTGCCAGTGGGACGGGACACGAGCAGTACTTC
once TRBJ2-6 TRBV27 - CASSLFARGIHGANVLTF TGTGCCAGCAGTTTATTTGCCAGGGGAATCCACGGGGCCAACGTCCTGACTTTC
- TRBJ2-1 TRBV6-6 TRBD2 CASSSSGGNEQFF TGTGCCAGCAGTTCGAGCGGGGGTAATGAGCAGTTCTTC
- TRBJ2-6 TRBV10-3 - CAISDSGPSGANVLTF TGTGCCATCAGTGATTCTGGGCCCTCTGGGGCCAACGTCCTGACTTTC
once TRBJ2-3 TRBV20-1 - CSANREDTQYF TGCAGTGCCAACAGGGAAGATACGCAGTATTTT
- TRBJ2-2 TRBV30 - CAWTPGFNTGELFF TGTGCCTGGACTCCAGGTTTTAACACCGGGGAGCTGTTTTTT
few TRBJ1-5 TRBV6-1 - CATLRGRNQPQHF TGTGCCACACTCAGGGGTCGAAATCAGCCCCAGCATTTT
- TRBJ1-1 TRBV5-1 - CASSREAVRRANTEAFF TGCGCCAGCAGCCGCGAAGCAGTTCGGCGCGCCAACACTGAAGCTTTCTTT
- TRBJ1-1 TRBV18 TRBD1 CASANRGLGDTEAFF TGTGCCAGCGCCAACAGGGGGCTCGGAGACACTGAAGCTTTCTTT
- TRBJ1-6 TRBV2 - CASREGGAITNSPLHF TGTGCCAGCAGGGAAGGGGGGGCTATAACGAATTCACCCCTCCACTTT
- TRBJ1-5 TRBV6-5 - CASSPGDHYQPQHF TGTGCCAGCAGCCCAGGGGACCATTATCAGCCCCAGCATTTT
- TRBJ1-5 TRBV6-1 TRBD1 CASSGLDRGGPQPQHF TGTGCCAGCAGTGGTTTGGACAGGGGAGGACCTCAGCCCCAGCATTTT